This entry lists 17 T cell receptor beta chains sequenced from one sample in a study of T cell responses to AZD1222 COVID-19 vaccine. Generated by immunoSEQ multiplex PCR, the TCRdb table keeps only in-frame clones and is missing some. Among roughly 180,000 clones listed, about 93% were seen once. The sequencing used peripheral blood, collected 28 days after the second dose of the MenACWY control vaccine. Receptors originate from an adult who received the MenACWY meningococcal vaccine as a control.

The genes are TRBV5-1 and TRBJ2-2; D gene ambiguous. Germline-derived CDR1 and CDR2 are SGHRS and YFSETQ. This CDR3 has 11 residues. Trimming took off 5 bases at V and 7 bases at J, with 6 bases between the two ends. The CDR3 sequence: CASRGLGELFF. CDR3 nucleotides: TGCGCCAGCAGAGGCCTCGGGGAGCTGTTTTTT.

The rearrangement links TRBV6-2 or TRBV6-3 to TRBJ2-3; perhaps TRBD1 as D (5 bases). CDR3 length: 17 residues. Trimming stripped 3 bases from V and 1 base from J, with 17 bases between. In germline, CDR1 is MNHEY, CDR2 SVGEGT. This CDR3 reads CASSYRLQTRGTDTQYF. The CDR3 DNA reads TGTGCCAGCAGTTATCGTCTACAGACCAGGGGCACAGATACGCAGTATTTT.

A word on this clone: Compared with germline, one end of the junction differs, possibly owing to a read error. The chain has TRBV23-1 and TRBJ1-6; a possible D gene is TRBD1 (5 bases). TRBV23-1 has ORF status, its function being uncertain. This CDR3 is built from 15 residues. CDR3 in amino acids: CASSRSGTYNSPLHF. CDR3 nucleotides: TGCGCCAGCAGTCGCTCCGGGACCTACAATTCACCCCTCCACTTT.

This sequence joins TRBV4-1 and TRBJ2-1; 7 bases agree with TRBD2. V shed 4 bases, J shed 2 bases, and the junction held 11 bases outside the gene matches. CDR3 length equals 17 residues. Germline-derived CDR1 and CDR2 are MGHRA and YSYEKL. This chain's CDR3 is CASSLSRAGAAYNEQFF. CDR3 bases: TGCGCCAGCAGCCTCAGCCGTGCGGGAGCGGCCTACAATGAGCAGTTCTTC.

The V gene is TRBV2, the J gene TRBJ1-3; D unclear. The V gene's germline CDR1 is SNHLY and CDR2 FYNNEI. Trimming removed 3 bases from V and 8 bases from J, with 11 bases in between. The length of the CDR3 is 13 residues. CDR3 sequence reads: CASSEREVHTIYF. The CDR3 coding sequence is TGTGCCAGCAGTGAGAGGGAGGTCCACACCATATATTTT.

This rearrangement joins TRBV6-5 to TRBJ2-7; D remains ambiguous. V was pared by 3 bases and J by 6 bases, with 9 bases between. Germline V gene sequence: CDR1 MNHEY, CDR2 SVGAGI. CDR3 length: 12 amino acids. CDR3 nucleotides: TGTGCCAGCAGTTATATGGGTGGCGAGCAGTACTTC. This translates into CASSYMGGEQYF.

The rearrangement links TRBV7-2 to TRBJ2-1, with TRBD1 matching over 9 bases. CDR3 length: 15 amino acids. CDR1 and CDR2 (germline): SGHTA, FQGNSA. V trimming: 3 bases; J trimming: 4 bases; junction bases outside the gene matches: 4. The CDR3 reads CASSFWGQGYNEQFF. The DNA of the CDR3 is TGTGCCAGCAGCTTTTGGGGACAGGGATACAATGAGCAGTTCTTC. Complete variable domain (other parts from reference TRBV7-2 and TRBJ2-1): GAGVSQSPSNKVTEKGKDVELRCDPISGHTALYWYRQSLGQGLEFLIYFQGNSAPDKSGLPSDRFSAERTGGSVSTLTIQRTQQEDSAVYLCASSFWGQGYNEQFFGPGTRLTVL.

The chain recombines TRBV19 with TRBJ1-5; D is unresolved. The germline V gene encodes CDR1 LNHDA and CDR2 SQIVND (reference sequence). The CDR3 spans 13 residues. Trimming cost V 10 bases and J 5 bases, with 15 bases left between them. The CDR3: CATEVGEYQPQHF. The CDR3 DNA follows: TGTGCCACAGAAGTCGGCGAATATCAGCCCCAGCATTTT.

This clone appeared once. The CDR3 sequence: CASSHPTGAYTEAFF. The CDR3 nucleotides are TGTGCCAGCAGTCACCCAACAGGGGCGTACACTGAAGCTTTCTTT. The chain links TRBV28 to TRBJ1-1; 7 bases match TRBD1. CDR1 is MDHEN, CDR2 SYDVKM, per germline. Germline trimming cut 5 bases from V and 3 bases from J; bases unmatched to any gene: 9. The CDR3 extends over 15 amino acids.

This chain links TRBV7-8 with TRBJ1-6; D might be TRBD1 (6 bases). The germline V gene has CDR1 SGHVS and CDR2 FQNEAQ. This CDR3 has 15 amino acids. V lost 2 bases to trimming and J lost 7 bases, with 12 bases between them. This chain's CDR3 is CASSLSDSPNSPLHF. The CDR3 DNA reads as TGTGCCAGCAGCTTATCGGACAGCCCAAATTCACCCCTCCACTTT.

The table lists this clone with a count of one. V and J are TRBV5-5 and TRBJ1-1; no clear D. Germline V gene lookup returns CDR1 SGHKS and CDR2 YYEKEE (reference sequence). V was cut by 0 bases and J by 7 bases, with 10 bases left in between. CDR3 length equals 13 residues. The CDR3 nucleotides read TGTGCCAGCAGCTTGGCCGCCGTGAGTGAAGCTTTCTTT. Encoded protein: CASSLAAVSEAFF.

The V call is TRBV28, the J call TRBJ1-1; 7 bases map to TRBD1. The CDR3 has 14 residues. CDR1 is MDHEN, CDR2 SYDVKM, per germline. The V segment lost 2 bases and the J segment 4 bases; nucleotides outside the gene matches: 4. CDR3 loop: CASSLRTGFTEAFF. In DNA, the CDR3 is TGTGCCAGCAGTTTACGGACAGGCTTCACTGAAGCTTTCTTT.

This clone has only one observation. CDR3 region: CSVDWGPYGYTF. The CDR3 nucleotides read TGCAGCGTTGACTGGGGACCCTATGGCTACACCTTC. This chain links TRBV29-1 with TRBJ1-2, with D possibly being TRBD1 (5 bases). CDR1 is SQVTM, CDR2 ANQGSEA, per germline. The V and J ends lost 3 bases and 4 bases respectively, with 9 bases between them. The CDR3 totals 12 residues.

V usage is TRBV2 and J usage is TRBJ1-4, with D perhaps matching TRBD1 (5 bases). Trimming took off 8 bases at V and 8 bases at J, with 12 bases between the two ends. The length of the CDR3 is 12 residues. The germline V gene encodes CDR1 SNHLY and CDR2 FYNNEI. CDR3 coding DNA: TGTGCCAGCCGGCAGGGTCGGGAAAAACTGTTTTTT. The encoded protein is CASRQGREKLFF.

The chain joins TRBV10-3 to TRBJ2-2; TRBD2 matches 7 bases. The trim removed 10 bases at V and 0 bases at J, leaving 2 bases unmatched. Germline values: CDR1 ENHRY, CDR2 SYGVKD. The CDR3 has 13 residues. CDR3 nucleotide sequence: TGTGCCACCCTAGCGGCGAACACCGGGGAGCTGTTTTTT. Its protein is CATLAANTGELFF.

The V call is TRBV6-5, the J call TRBJ1-2; D not resolved. The CDR3 extends over 15 amino acids. CDR1 is MNHEY and CDR2 is SVGAGI in the germline V gene. V was pared by 4 bases and J by 0 bases, with 12 bases between. CDR3 loop: CASSSPERANYGYTF. CDR3 sequence (DNA): TGTGCCAGCAGTTCCCCAGAGAGAGCTAACTATGGCTACACCTTC.

This chain connects TRBV27 to TRBJ2-1; 14 bases fit TRBD2. The J segment lost 9 bases and the V segment lost 4 bases, leaving 8 bases of the junction unmatched. This CDR3 spans 16 amino acids. Per the germline V gene, CDR1 is MNHEY and CDR2 is SMNVEV (reference sequence). CDR3 bases: TGTGCCAGCAGTTCCTCCGGGACTAGCGGGGGTTTTGAGCAGTTCTTC. Its translation: CASSSSGTSGGFEQFF.